This TCR beta chain was documented in a study of tumour-infiltrating T cells in Burkitt lymphoma. The overall study: Productive clonality predicted overall and progression-free survival.

Germline V CDR1 and CDR2: MDHEN, SYDVKM. V was clipped by 6 bases and J by 0 bases, with 5 bases between them. The CDR3 contains 12 residues. The data were produced by immunoSEQ multiplex PCR, yet TCRdb's version contains in-frame clones alone and is incomplete. The sample carries about 14,000 clones, over 30% recorded once. Input material: tumor tissue. The chain carries TRBV28 and TRBJ1-2; no clear D gene. The source of this sequence is a human donor with diffuse large B-cell lymphoma. CDR3 nucleotide sequence: TGTGCCAGCAGCCCGCCTAACTATGGCTACACCTTC. Amino acid sequence: CASSPPNYGYTF.